This T cell receptor (beta chain) was documented in a study of CD8 T cells in Susac syndrome. Study in general: The sequenced Susac syndrome patients included about six who had clinically active disease and about 8 who were in remission. At the time of blood draw, patients with Susac syndrome were therapy-naive, receiving corticosteroids, or receiving intravenous immunoglobulin alone.

This clonotype was counted once. RNA totalling roughly 0.5 to 1 ug underwent reverse transcription with random hexamers. Amplification of the TCR beta CDR3 was carried out by immunoSEQ multiplex PCR, which spanned a total of 54 Vbeta and 13 Jbeta segments. In TCRdb, the immunoSEQ multiplex PCR reads were re-called with MiXCR into one record per CDR3 protein. The sample carries approximately 150,000 distinct CDR3 sequences, approximately 96% recorded once. Negative isolation was used for CD8+ and CD4+ T cells and FACS enrichment for TEMRA cells. Germline V gene data show CDR1 as SEHNR and CDR2 as FQNEAQ (reference sequence). This CDR3 comprises 15 residues. V was pared by 8 bases and J by 0 bases, with 11 bases between.

Sequencing was performed on CD4+ T cells from PBMCs. The chain is built from TRBV7-9 and TRBJ2-6; no clear D gene. This clonotype originated in a human donor with Susac syndrome. The CDR3 bases are TGTGCCAGCGGGGTGTGGCTCTCTGGGGCCAACGTCCTGACTTTC. Translation: CASGVWLSGANVLTF.